This is a list of T cell receptor beta chains from one sample in a study of post-analysis software for immune sequencing data. TCRdb reprocessed the PCR reads with MiXCR, giving one entry per CDR3 protein. This sample has about 820,000 distinct CDR3 sequences, with approximately 53% found just once. Sequencing was performed on blood. The receptors derive from a girl aged 5-17 years with multiple sclerosis. Both conserved end residues are part of each CDR3. The D gene is left open where the match is weak. The size field is filled for only some rows; it gives once, few, many or a size class.

clone_size: NA; v_call: TRBV20-1; j_call: TRBJ2-7; d_call: NA; cdr3_nt: TGCAGTGCTAGAGATTCGATGCGACAGCGGTACTACGAGCAGTACTTC; cdr3_aa: CSARDSMRQRYYEQYF
clone_size: NA; v_call: TRBV5-1; j_call: TRBJ1-2; d_call: TRBD1; cdr3_nt: TGCGCCAGCAGCTTGGATGGGGACAGGGGAAACTATGGCTACACCTTC; cdr3_aa: CASSLDGDRGNYGYTF
clone_size: NA; v_call: TRBV29-1; j_call: TRBJ2-5; d_call: NA; cdr3_nt: TGCAGCGTTGAAGATCAAAGGGGTGAGACCCAGTACTTC; cdr3_aa: CSVEDQRGETQYF
clone_size: NA; v_call: TRBV5-1; j_call: TRBJ2-7; d_call: TRBD2; cdr3_nt: TGCGCCAGCAGCTCGGGACTAGGGGGGATCGAGCAGTACTTC; cdr3_aa: CASSSGLGGIEQYF
clone_size: NA; v_call: TRBV7-3; j_call: TRBJ2-5; d_call: TRBD2; cdr3_nt: TGTGCCAGCAGCTTAGGCGCAAGCGGGACCCCCAGCGGGACCCAGTACTTC; cdr3_aa: CASSLGASGTPSGTQYF
clone_size: few; v_call: TRBV4-1; j_call: TRBJ2-3; d_call: NA; cdr3_nt: TGCGCCAGCAGCCAAGAGGACACCACAGATACGCAGTATTTT; cdr3_aa: CASSQEDTTDTQYF
clone_size: NA; v_call: TRBV7-3; j_call: TRBJ2-1; d_call: TRBD1; cdr3_nt: TGTGCCAGCAGCTCGCGCAGGGGGCTCCCCTACAATGAGCAGTTCTTC; cdr3_aa: CASSSRRGLPYNEQFF
clone_size: NA; v_call: TRBV2; j_call: TRBJ1-2; d_call: TRBD1; cdr3_nt: TGTGCCAGCCGACAGGGGAGTGACTATGGCTACACCTTC; cdr3_aa: CASRQGSDYGYTF
clone_size: NA; v_call: TRBV5-5; j_call: TRBJ2-3; d_call: NA; cdr3_nt: TGTGCCAGCAGCCACACCGACCTCACAGATACGCAGTATTTT; cdr3_aa: CASSHTDLTDTQYF
clone_size: NA; v_call: TRBV7-6; j_call: TRBJ2-6; d_call: NA; cdr3_nt: TGTGCCAGCAGCTCCGTCCGGACCCGGGGAGCGGCCAACGTCCTGACTTTC; cdr3_aa: CASSSVRTRGAANVLTF
clone_size: few; v_call: TRBV7-6; j_call: TRBJ2-7; d_call: NA; cdr3_nt: TGTGCCAGCAGCTTAGCTCTTCCCTACGAGCAGTACTTC; cdr3_aa: CASSLALPYEQYF
clone_size: NA; v_call: TRBV6-2/TRBV6-3; j_call: TRBJ2-1; d_call: NA; cdr3_nt: TGTGCCAGCAGTTACGTGAAGAATGAGCAGTTCTTC; cdr3_aa: CASSYVKNEQFF
clone_size: few; v_call: TRBV6-5; j_call: TRBJ1-1; d_call: TRBD1; cdr3_nt: TGTGCCAGCACTAAACAGGGGATCATGAACACTGAAGCTTTCTTT; cdr3_aa: CASTKQGIMNTEAFF
clone_size: NA; v_call: TRBV5-1; j_call: TRBJ2-2; d_call: NA; cdr3_nt: TGCGCCAGCAGCTTATTGACCCGGGATCCGGTTCGCCACTCGGGCACCGGGGAGCTGTTTTTT; cdr3_aa: CASSLLTRDPVRHSGTGELFF
clone_size: NA; v_call: TRBV20-1; j_call: TRBJ2-7; d_call: NA; cdr3_nt: TGCAGTGCTAGATTAGGGACCGACTACGAGCAGTACTTC; cdr3_aa: CSARLGTDYEQYF